The T cell receptor (beta chain) described here comes from a study of cytomegalovirus exposure and HLA in healthy donors. Findings and limits, study-wide: Whilst most TCR sequences proved rare, a subset of public TCRs occurred across many donors. Several of the most significant clusters were apparently associated with common viral pathogens in a later analysis. Analysis was performed later, and it showed HLA-associated TCR beta chains to be more clonally expanded than equally common others.

These donors, healthy bone marrow donors, were studied. PCR involved 60 Vbeta and 13 Jbeta primers. This table comes from immunoSEQ multiplex PCR, and its TCRdb copy is limited to in-frame clones, with some not included. The repertoire holds 75,000 to 100,000 clones, around 71% seen once, with around 8% in the top ten. V was shortened by 5 bases and J by 3 bases, with 14 bases between the two germline ends. The CDR3 has 14 amino acids. Germline assignment: CDR1 MGHDK and CDR2 SYGVNS. Regarding this clone: The antigen is unknown.

Sequencing was carried out using PBMCs. The origin of this receptor is a man between 60 and 70 years old in good health and CMV-seronegative. This chain links TRBV25-1 with TRBJ2-7; D may be TRBD2 (6 bases). The CDR3 sequence is CASSRSGGSYEQYF. CDR3 nucleotide sequence: TGTGCCAGCAGTAGAAGTGGAGGGAGCTACGAGCAGTACTTC.